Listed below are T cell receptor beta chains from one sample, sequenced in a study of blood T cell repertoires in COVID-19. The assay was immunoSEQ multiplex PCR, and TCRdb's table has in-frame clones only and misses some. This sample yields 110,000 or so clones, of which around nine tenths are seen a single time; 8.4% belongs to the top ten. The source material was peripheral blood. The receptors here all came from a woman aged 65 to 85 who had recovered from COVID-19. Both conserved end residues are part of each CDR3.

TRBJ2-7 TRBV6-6 CASSPGLLYEQYF
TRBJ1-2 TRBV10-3 CAINGQRGGPGYTF
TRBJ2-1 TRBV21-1 CASSKSRLACEQFF
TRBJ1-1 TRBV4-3 CASSQDRGAQTEAFF
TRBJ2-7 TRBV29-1 CSVVLQGRFYEQYF
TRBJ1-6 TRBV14 CASSPHSGGNSPLHF
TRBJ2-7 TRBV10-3 CAISVTSYEQYF
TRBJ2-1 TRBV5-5 CASSFRLAGSSSYNEQFF
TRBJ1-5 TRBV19 CASSIRSGNQPQHF
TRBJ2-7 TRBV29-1 CSVESAVGTASYEQYF
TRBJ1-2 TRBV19 CASTFDRNYGYTF
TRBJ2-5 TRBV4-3 CASSRQTSEETQYF
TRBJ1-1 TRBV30 CAWSLMGGFEAFF
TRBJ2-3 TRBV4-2 CASIRGTSGGDTQYF
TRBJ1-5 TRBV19 CASSIEGGQPQHF
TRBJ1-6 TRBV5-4 CASSRDTSSPLHF
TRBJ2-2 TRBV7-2 CASSLWGGGTGELFF
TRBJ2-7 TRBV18 CASSPGQISYEQYF